The next 24 T cell receptor beta chains were all read from a single sample in a study of cytomegalovirus exposure and HLA in healthy donors. PCR was performed using 60 Vbeta and 13 Jbeta primers. Data came from immunoSEQ multiplex PCR; TCRdb stores just in-frame clones and leaves some out. The sample lists around 100,000 clones, approximately 80% occurring once. The sequencing sample was made of PBMCs. Every receptor here comes from a female donor in good health and CMV-seropositive.

This clone was recorded only once. The J gene is TRBJ2-3, the V gene TRBV4-2; 9 bases are shared with TRBD2. Germline V gene data show CDR1 as LGHNA and CDR2 as YNFKEQ. The V gene end was trimmed by 1 base and the J gene end by 2 bases; junction bases not matched to a gene: 13. The length of the CDR3 is 19 residues. The CDR3 region is CASSQGGGGGRGSTDTQYF. The CDR3 DNA reads TGTGCCAGCAGCCAAGGGGGCGGGGGCGGGAGGGGGTCCACAGATACGCAGTATTTT.

V is TRBV4-3 and J is TRBJ2-3; maybe TRBD2 (5 bases). Germline CDR1 LGHNA, CDR2 YSLEER. CDR3 length: 15 amino acids. The V end was cut by 3 bases, the J end by 0 bases, with 10 bases between. CDR3 DNA sequence: TGCGCCAGCAGCCAGGAGAGGGTTAGCACAGATACGCAGTATTTT. Amino acids: CASSQERVSTDTQYF.

This chain links TRBV5-4 with TRBJ2-3, with 7 bases lining up with TRBD2. Germline loops: CDR1 SGHNT, CDR2 YYREEE (reference sequence). The CDR3 has 16 amino acids. After removal of 4 bases from V and 3 bases from J, the junction contained 11 bases not matched to a gene. The CDR3 DNA reads as TGTGCCAGCAGCGGTGAGGGACTACGTGTAACAGATACGCAGTATTTT. Translating gives CASSGEGLRVTDTQYF.

The CDR3 spells CASSLYGQETQYF. The CDR3 DNA reads as TGTGCCAGCAGCTTATACGGCCAAGAGACCCAGTACTTC. The gene calls are TRBV7-8 and TRBJ2-5; no clear D. Germline CDR1 and CDR2: SGHVS and FQNEAQ. CDR3 size: 13 residues. V lost 2 bases, J lost 1 base, and 5 bases lay in between.

The chain employs TRBV12-5 and TRBJ2-1, with TRBD2 matching over 10 bases. The J segment lost 0 bases and the V segment lost 1 base, leaving 6 bases of the junction unmatched. CDR1 LGHNT and CDR2 FRNRAP come from the germline V gene. CDR3 size: 18 residues. Here the CDR3 reads CASGLAVASGGSYNEQFF. The CDR3 bases are TGTGCTAGTGGTTTGGCCGTAGCTAGCGGGGGCTCCTACAATGAGCAGTTCTTC.

The rearrangement uses TRBV10-3 and TRBJ2-7; perhaps TRBD2 as D (5 bases). V shed 3 bases and J shed 7 bases, with 7 bases lying between them. This CDR3 comprises 11 residues. Germline V CDR1 and CDR2: ENHRY, SYGVKD. The CDR3 DNA sequence: TGTGCCATCAGTGACAGGAGGGAGCAGTACTTC. Its protein is CAISDRREQYF.

Only one count was recorded for this clone. The rearrangement links TRBV6-5 to TRBJ2-7, with 7 bases identical to TRBD1. Germline V gene lookup returns CDR1 MNHEY and CDR2 SVGAGI. The CDR3 spans 14 residues. J was trimmed by 2 bases and V by 8 bases; bases with no gene match: 9. The CDR3 region has the DNA TGTGCCAGCTGGAATGGAAGGGGGCCCTACGAGCAGTACTTC. It translates to CASWNGRGPYEQYF.

The chain joins TRBV19 to TRBJ2-5, with 8 bases fitting TRBD2. Trimming removed 8 bases from V and 4 bases from J; junction bases left unmatched: 9. CDR3 size: 14 residues. Germline V gives CDR1 LNHDA, CDR2 SQIVND (reference sequence). Here the CDR3 DNA reads TGTGCCAGTGGAAGAGCGGGAGCGCGAGAGACCCAGTACTTC. Its translation: CASGRAGARETQYF.

This sequence joins TRBV19 and TRBJ2-3, with a weak D call TRBD2 (5 bases). Trimming stripped 5 bases from V and 3 bases from J, with 12 bases between. Germline lookup yields CDR1 LNHDA and CDR2 SQIVND (reference sequence). The CDR3 extends over 14 amino acids. This CDR3 reads CASSPGYRTDTQYF. The CDR3 nucleotides are TGTGCCAGTAGTCCGGGATATCGGACAGATACGCAGTATTTT.

This clone was seen a few times. The rearrangement joins TRBV5-1 to TRBJ2-1; D is possibly TRBD2 (5 bases). V was pared by 6 bases and J by 8 bases, with 18 bases between. CDR1 and CDR2 (germline): SGHRS, YFSETQ. This CDR3 contains 14 residues. DNA for the CDR3: TGCGCCAGCACTACAAGGGTATGGGGAGATGAGCAGTTCTTC. It encodes CASTTRVWGDEQFF.

The chain employs TRBV4-3 and TRBJ2-7; TRBD2 is a possible D gene (5 bases). CDR1 and CDR2 (germline): LGHNA, YSLEER. With 1 base removed from V and 5 bases from J, the gap between germline ends came to 15 bases. The CDR3 runs to 15 residues. The CDR3 region has the DNA TGCGCCAGCAGCCAAGGGAGGCAAAGTAGCCACGAGCAGTACTTC. This codes for CASSQGRQSSHEQYF.

The chain recombines TRBV6-5 with TRBJ2-7; 12 bases align to TRBD1. V trimming: 6 bases; J trimming: 7 bases; junction bases outside the gene matches: 4. Per germline, CDR1 MNHEY and CDR2 SVGAGI. The CDR3 consists of 13 residues. The CDR3 spells CASSRDRGLEQYF. The CDR3 coding sequence is TGTGCCAGCAGCCGGGACAGGGGGCTTGAGCAGTACTTC.

A single count supports this clone. The V gene is TRBV5-6, the J gene TRBJ2-5, with D perhaps TRBD2 (6 bases). CDR3 length: 14 amino acids. CDR1 and CDR2 (germline): SGHDT, YYEEEE. Trimming cost V 0 bases and J 1 base, with 7 bases left between them. CDR3: CASSLAGVQETQYF. For the CDR3, the DNA is TGTGCCAGCAGCTTGGCGGGGGTCCAAGAGACCCAGTACTTC.

The V gene is TRBV6-6, the J gene TRBJ2-5; maybe TRBD1 (5 bases). V was pared by 7 bases and J by 5 bases, with 20 bases between. Germline V gives CDR1 MNHNY, CDR2 SVGAGI (reference sequence). The CDR3 is 15 residues long. This CDR3 reads CASTAGMWAGETQYF. The CDR3 coding sequence is TGTGCCAGCACCGCAGGGATGTGGGCAGGGGAGACCCAGTACTTC.

The CDR3 region has the DNA TGTGCCAGCAGCCTTAGCGGGGGTCGTGGCACAGATACGCAGTATTTT. Translated: CASSLSGGRGTDTQYF. V and J are TRBV7-2 and TRBJ2-3; 9 positions match TRBD2. This CDR3 comprises 16 residues. V shed 5 bases, J shed 1 base, and the junction held 7 bases outside the gene matches. CDR1 and CDR2 from the germline V gene are SGHTA and FQGNSA.

The chain employs TRBV10-3 and TRBJ2-3; 11 positions match TRBD2. The CDR3 consists of 17 residues. V was clipped by 2 bases and J by 5 bases; unmatched bases: 9. The germline V gene encodes CDR1 ENHRY and CDR2 SYGVKD. The CDR3 DNA sequence: TGTGCCATCAGTGAGACCGCTAGCGGGGGGCAGGGAGATACGCAGTATTTT. Protein: CAISETASGGQGDTQYF.

The J gene is TRBJ1-2, the V gene TRBV10-3; D unclear. Looked up from germline, CDR1 is ENHRY and CDR2 is SYGVKD. This CDR3 spans 14 amino acids. The CDR3, as DNA: TGTACCACCCGGGGAGGGTATAGCAACTATGGCTACACCTTC. Translating gives CTTRGGYSNYGYTF.

The V gene is TRBV30, the J gene TRBJ2-7; 8 bases align to TRBD1. This CDR3 has 11 residues. The V gene's germline CDR1 is GTSNPN and CDR2 SVGIG (reference sequence). The V gene end was trimmed by 7 bases and the J gene end by 6 bases; junction bases not matched to a gene: 5. The CDR3 nucleotides read TGTGCCTTTCTCAGGGGGCTCGAGCAGTACTTC. It is translated as CAFLRGLEQYF. Looking up the rest from reference TRBV30 and TRBJ2-7 gives the full variable domain: SQTIHQWPATLVQPVGSPLSLECTVEGTSNPNLYWYRQAAGRGLQLLFYSVGIGQISSEVPQNLSASRPQDRQFILSSKKLLLSDSGFYLCAFLRGLEQYFGPGTRLTVT.

The chain uses TRBV7-2 and TRBJ1-4; TRBD1 agrees at 8 bases. The V segment lost 1 base and the J segment 4 bases; nucleotides outside the gene matches: 8. The CDR3 consists of 17 residues. CDR1 is SGHTA and CDR2 is FQGNSA in the germline V gene. CDR3 sequence: CASSLVGQGANNEKLFF. CDR3 DNA sequence: TGTGCCAGCAGCTTAGTAGGGCAGGGGGCGAATAATGAAAAACTGTTTTTT.

The chain has TRBV5-1 and TRBJ1-3; 8 positions match TRBD1. The V gene's germline CDR1 is SGHRS and CDR2 YFSETQ. V lost 0 bases and J lost 4; bases outside the gene matches: 0. The CDR3 is 14 residues long. The CDR3 region is CASSLGTGGNTIYF. In nucleotides, the CDR3 is TGCGCCAGCAGCTTGGGGACAGGGGGAAACACCATATATTTT.

The CDR3 DNA reads as TGTGCCATCAGTGGGTGGGGGGGCTACGAGCAGTACTTC. Encoded protein: CAISGWGGYEQYF. The V call is TRBV10-3, the J call TRBJ2-7; 7 bases align to TRBD2. The junction had 3 bases not matched to a gene; V was cut back by 4 bases and J by 3 bases. This CDR3 comprises 13 residues. The germline CDR1 and CDR2 sequences are ENHRY and SYGVKD.

The J gene is TRBJ1-2, the V gene TRBV6-1; possibly TRBD1 for D (5 bases). The CDR3 consists of 14 residues. In germline, CDR1 is MNHNS, CDR2 SASEGT. Trimming left V 2 bases short and J 7 bases short, with 14 bases between. Here the CDR3 DNA reads TGTGCCAGCAGTGAACCCAACAGGCCCCGTGGCTACACCTTC. It translates to CASSEPNRPRGYTF.

The chain combines TRBV30 with TRBJ1-3, with D perhaps TRBD1 (5 bases). V was pared by 8 bases and J by 4 bases, with 15 bases between. The CDR3 runs to 13 residues. CDR1 is GTSNPN, CDR2 SVGIG, per germline (reference sequence). The DNA of the CDR3 is TGTGCCGCGAGCCGAGACAGAGGAAACACCATATATTTT. It yields the protein CAASRDRGNTIYF.

A single count supports this clone. This chain joins TRBV5-6 and TRBJ1-6, with TRBD1 as a possible D gene (5 bases). Trimming removed 1 base from V and 9 bases from J, with 14 bases in between. The CDR3 covers 15 residues. CDR1 and CDR2 from the germline V gene are SGHDT and YYEEEE. The CDR3: CASSLTGGISSPLHF. CDR3 in DNA: TGTGCCAGCAGCTTGACGGGGGGTATTAGTTCACCCCTCCACTTT.